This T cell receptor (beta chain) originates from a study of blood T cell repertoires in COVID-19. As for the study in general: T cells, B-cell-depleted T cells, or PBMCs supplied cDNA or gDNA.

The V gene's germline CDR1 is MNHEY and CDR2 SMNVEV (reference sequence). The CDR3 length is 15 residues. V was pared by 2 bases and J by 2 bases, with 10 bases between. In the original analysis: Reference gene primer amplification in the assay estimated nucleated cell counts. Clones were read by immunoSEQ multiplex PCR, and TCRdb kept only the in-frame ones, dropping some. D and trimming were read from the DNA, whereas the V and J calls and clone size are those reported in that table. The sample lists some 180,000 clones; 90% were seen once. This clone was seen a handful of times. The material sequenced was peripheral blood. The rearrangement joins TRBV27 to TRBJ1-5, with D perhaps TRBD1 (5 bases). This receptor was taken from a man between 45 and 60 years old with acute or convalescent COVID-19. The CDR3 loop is CASSLGGLGNQPQHF. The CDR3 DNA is TGTGCCAGCAGTTTAGGGGGACTTGGCAATCAGCCCCAGCATTTT.